This T cell receptor (beta chain) was profiled in a study of cytomegalovirus exposure and HLA in healthy donors. Study information: Out of 180 million or so T cells, an earlier analysis found 117 million unique TCR beta sequences in total. Findings and caveats of the study: Through in vitro validation, three CMV-associated chains were shown to be specific for CMV antigens. Later analysis demonstrated an association between a missense DCLRE1C variant and TCR beta V- and J-gene trimming.

This clone showed up just once. Its matching antigen is unknown. CDR3 size: 15 residues. J lost 3 bases, V lost 5 bases, and 9 bases had no gene match. The V gene's germline CDR1 is MDHEN and CDR2 SYDVKM. PCR involved 60 Vbeta and 13 Jbeta primers. Generated by immunoSEQ multiplex PCR, the TCRdb table keeps only in-frame clones and is missing some. The sample lists 170,000 or so clones; just under 80% were seen once. The chain has TRBV28 and TRBJ2-7; TRBD2 matches 8 bases. This clonotype originated in a woman between 50 and 59 years old in good health and CMV-seropositive. Input material: PBMCs. The CDR3 nucleotides are TGTGCCAGCAGTATGCCATTAGCGGGATACTACGAGCAGTACTTC. It translates to CASSMPLAGYYEQYF.